This is a list of T cell receptor beta chains from one sample in a study of shared clonotypes between healthy human individuals. The assay was immunoSEQ multiplex PCR, and TCRdb's table has in-frame clones only and misses some. The profile shows roughly 220,000 clones, 65% of them singletons. Sequenced input: memory CD4+ T cells sorted from blood. These receptor sequences come from a man aged 25 to 40 in good health. CDR3s include the opening cysteine and the closing phenylalanine or tryptophan. The D gene is left open where the match is weak. The size entry is marked missing in some rows and otherwise reads once, few, many or a size class.

v_call	j_call	clone_size	d_call	cdr3_aa	cdr3_nt
TRBV4-2	TRBJ1-2	once	.	CASSQNDGDGYTF	TGTGCCAGCAGCCAAAACGACGGGGATGGCTACACCTTC
TRBV21-1	TRBJ1-1	.	.	CASSKRGAGGGRTEAFF	TGTGCCAGCAGCAAAAGGGGGGCAGGGGGAGGACGTACTGAAGCTTTCTTT
TRBV2	TRBJ2-1	few	.	CASNGVVYNEQFF	TGTGCCAGCAACGGGGTAGTTTACAATGAGCAGTTCTTC
TRBV11-2	TRBJ2-1	few	TRBD2	CASSLISGSNEQFF	TGTGCCAGCAGCTTAATCAGCGGGAGTAACGAGCAGTTCTTC
TRBV4-2	TRBJ2-7	.	.	CASSQASGSTYEQYF	TGTGCCAGCAGCCAAGCGTCAGGGTCTACCTACGAGCAGTACTTC
TRBV12-5	TRBJ2-2	.	.	CASGLVLEGGTGELFF	TGTGCTAGTGGTTTGGTACTGGAGGGGGGAACCGGGGAGCTGTTTTTT
TRBV6-1	TRBJ2-2	.	.	CASSNRVGLFF	TGTGCCAGCAGCAACAGGGTCGGGCTGTTTTTT
TRBV5-1	TRBJ2-6	.	TRBD1	CASSLQGVLAGANVLTF	TGCGCCAGCAGCTTACAGGGGGTCCTAGCTGGGGCCAACGTCCTGACTTTC
TRBV14	TRBJ2-7	.	TRBD1	CASSRIGQGVDEQYF	TGTGCCAGCAGCCGGATAGGACAGGGGGTCGACGAGCAGTACTTC
TRBV2	TRBJ2-1	once	TRBD2	CASTGLAGYNEQFF	TGTGCCAGCACGGGACTAGCGGGCTACAATGAGCAGTTCTTC
TRBV7-6	TRBJ2-3	.	TRBD1	CASSLATGVRVDTQYF	TGTGCCAGCAGCTTGGCTACAGGGGTTCGGGTAGATACGCAGTATTTT
TRBV6-1	TRBJ2-1	.	.	CASSEVLGIGGEQFF	TGTGCCAGCAGTGAAGTTTTAGGGATTGGGGGTGAGCAGTTCTTC
TRBV6-1	TRBJ2-3	medium-sized	.	CATSPMDTQYF	TGTGCCACGAGCCCGATGGATACGCAGTATTTT
TRBV5-1	TRBJ2-7	.	.	CASSYQRGGGGEQYF	TGCGCCAGCAGCTACCAGAGGGGAGGGGGCGGAGAGCAGTACTTC
TRBV7-2	TRBJ2-7	.	.	CASSVRETAQYF	TGTGCCAGCAGCGTCAGGGAAACTGCGCAGTACTTC
TRBV9	TRBJ2-1	.	TRBD1	CASSVGQGASEQFF	TGTGCCAGCAGCGTGGGACAGGGGGCTTCTGAGCAGTTCTTC
TRBV7-2	TRBJ2-2	many	.	CASSLSGLDTGELFF	TGTGCCAGCAGCTTATCAGGGTTGGACACCGGGGAGCTGTTTTTT
TRBV6-1	TRBJ2-3	few	.	CASSALSRTSSTDTQYF	TGTGCCAGCAGTGCATTAAGCAGAACTTCTAGCACAGATACGCAGTATTTT
TRBV7-8	TRBJ2-7	.	.	CASSLAPRFGYEQYF	TGTGCCAGCAGCTTAGCCCCTCGATTCGGGTACGAGCAGTACTTC
TRBV7-3	TRBJ2-1	.	.	CASSLTSFGEQFF	TGTGCCAGCAGCTTGACTAGTTTTGGTGAGCAGTTCTTC
TRBV18	TRBJ2-6	.	.	CASFPGSGANVLTF	TGTGCCAGCTTCCCCGGCTCTGGGGCCAACGTCCTGACTTTC
TRBV19	TRBJ1-2	.	TRBD1	CASSRNRGDGYTF	TGTGCCAGTAGCCGAAACAGGGGAGACGGCTACACCTTC
TRBV6-5	TRBJ1-2	.	.	CASSYSGRAGYGYTF	TGTGCCAGCAGTTACTCGGGCAGGGCAGGCTATGGCTACACCTTC
TRBV5-1	TRBJ2-4	.	.	CASSLDGQPELAKNIQYF	TGCGCCAGCAGCTTGGATGGACAACCGGAGCTAGCCAAAAACATTCAGTACTTC
TRBV9	TRBJ2-1	.	TRBD1	CASSVGNRGEQFF	TGTGCCAGCAGCGTAGGAAACAGGGGTGAGCAGTTCTTC
TRBV2	TRBJ1-3	.	.	CATGRAGTGNTIYF	TGTGCCACCGGGAGGGCGGGGACTGGAAACACCATATATTTT
TRBV28	TRBJ1-1	few	.	CASSLRQTMNTEAFF	TGTGCCAGCAGTTTACGCCAGACAATGAACACTGAAGCTTTCTTT
TRBV28	TRBJ2-3	.	TRBD1	CASSLSDRGTDTQYF	TGTGCCAGCAGTTTATCTGACAGGGGTACAGATACGCAGTATTTT
TRBV11-2	TRBJ2-7	.	TRBD1	CASSSRDSSYEQYF	TGTGCCAGCAGCTCCCGGGACAGCTCCTACGAGCAGTACTTC
TRBV28	TRBJ2-2	.	.	CASSLEAVIKRGELFF	TGTGCCAGCAGTTTAGAGGCCGTAATTAAACGCGGGGAGCTGTTTTTT
TRBV7-8	TRBJ1-5	few	.	CASSLALRGSNQPQHF	TGTGCCAGCAGCTTAGCGCTAAGAGGCAGCAATCAGCCCCAGCATTTT
TRBV18	TRBJ1-1	.	.	CASSGDGGNTEAFF	TGTGCCAGCTCGGGCGACGGAGGGAACACTGAAGCTTTCTTT
TRBV20-1	TRBJ1-2	few	.	CSALASYGYTF	TGCAGTGCCCTCGCCTCCTATGGCTACACCTTC
TRBV29-1	TRBJ2-7	.	.	CSVIATYEQYF	TGCAGCGTTATCGCAACCTACGAGCAGTACTTC
TRBV10-2	TRBJ2-3	.	.	CASSPLAKGTDTQYF	TGCGCCAGCAGCCCCCTAGCGAAGGGGACAGATACGCAGTATTTT
TRBV27	TRBJ2-5	.	.	CASSLFPDPRAKETQYF	TGTGCCAGCAGTTTATTCCCCGATCCCCGGGCTAAAGAGACCCAGTACTTC
TRBV9	TRBJ1-4	.	.	CASSPTHGGRLFF	TGTGCCAGCAGCCCGACCCATGGGGGTAGACTGTTTTTT
TRBV12-5	TRBJ1-1	.	TRBD1	CASGLVVVGTGVLLEAFF	TGTGCTAGTGGTTTGGTAGTGGTTGGGACAGGGGTTCTACTTGAAGCTTTCTTT
TRBV6-6	TRBJ2-7	.	TRBD1	CASSSYRGSYEQYF	TGTGCCAGCAGTTCATACAGGGGCTCCTACGAGCAGTACTTC
TRBV5-4	TRBJ2-2	.	TRBD1	CASSSDDRGRDTGELFF	TGTGCCAGCAGCTCCGACGACAGGGGGCGCGACACCGGGGAGCTGTTTTTT
TRBV29-1	TRBJ2-7	once	TRBD2	CSVGVLSGRGREQYF	TGCAGCGTTGGAGTCCTTAGCGGGAGAGGTCGGGAGCAGTACTTC
TRBV7-7	TRBJ2-2	few	.	CASSPTVTGELFF	TGTGCTAGCAGCCCGACCGTCACCGGGGAGCTGTTTTTT
TRBV14	TRBJ2-7	.	TRBD1	CASSHGTGPYEQYF	TGTGCCAGCAGCCATGGGACAGGCCCCTACGAGCAGTACTTC
TRBV29-1	TRBJ2-1	.	TRBD2	CSVDPTSGGYNEQFF	TGCAGCGTGGATCCGACTAGCGGGGGATACAATGAGCAGTTCTTC
TRBV20-1	TRBJ2-7	.	.	CSARAGYEQYF	TGCAGTGCTAGGGCGGGCTACGAGCAGTACTTC